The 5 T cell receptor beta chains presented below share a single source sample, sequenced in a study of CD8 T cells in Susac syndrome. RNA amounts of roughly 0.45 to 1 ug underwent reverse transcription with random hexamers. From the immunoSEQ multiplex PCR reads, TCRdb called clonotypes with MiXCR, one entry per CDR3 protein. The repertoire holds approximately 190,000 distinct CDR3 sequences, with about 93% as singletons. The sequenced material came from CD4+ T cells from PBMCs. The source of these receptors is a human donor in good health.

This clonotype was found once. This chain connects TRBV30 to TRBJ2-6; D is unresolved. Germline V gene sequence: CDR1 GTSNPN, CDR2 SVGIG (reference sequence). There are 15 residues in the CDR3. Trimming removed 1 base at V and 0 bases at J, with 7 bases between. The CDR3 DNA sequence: TGTGCCTGGAGTGCCTCGTACTCTGGGGCCAACGTCCTGACTTTC. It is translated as CAWSASYSGANVLTF. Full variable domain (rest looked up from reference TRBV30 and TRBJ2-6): SQTIHQWPATLVQPVGSPLSLECTVEGTSNPNLYWYRQAAGRGLQLLFYSVGIGQISSEVPQNLSASRPQDRQFILSSKKLLLSDSGFYLCAWSASYSGANVLTFGAGSRLTVL.

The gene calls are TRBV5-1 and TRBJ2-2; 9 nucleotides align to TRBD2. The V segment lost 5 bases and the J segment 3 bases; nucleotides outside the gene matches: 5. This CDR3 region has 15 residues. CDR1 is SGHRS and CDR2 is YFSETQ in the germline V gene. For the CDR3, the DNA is TGCGCCAGCAGACGACTAGCGGCGTACACCGGGGAGCTGTTTTTT. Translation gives CASRRLAAYTGELFF. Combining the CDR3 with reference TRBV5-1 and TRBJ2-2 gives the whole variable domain KAGVTQTPRYLIKTRGQQVTLSCSPISGHRSVSWYQQTPGQGLQFLFEYFSETQRNKGNFPGRFSGRQFSNSRSEMNVSTLELGDSALYLCASRRLAAYTGELFFGEGSRLTVL.

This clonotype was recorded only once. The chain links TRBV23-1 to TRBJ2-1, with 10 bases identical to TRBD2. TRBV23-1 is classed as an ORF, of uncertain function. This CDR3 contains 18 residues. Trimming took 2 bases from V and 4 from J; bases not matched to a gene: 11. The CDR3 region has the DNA TGCGCCAGCAGTCAAACAGCTAGCGGGGGCCTAAAATACAATGAGCAGTTCTTC. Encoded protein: CASSQTASGGLKYNEQFF.

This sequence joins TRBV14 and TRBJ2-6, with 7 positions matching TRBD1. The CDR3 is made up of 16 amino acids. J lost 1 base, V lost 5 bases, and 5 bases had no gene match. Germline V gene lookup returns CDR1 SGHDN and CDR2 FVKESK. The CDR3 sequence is CASSALQGSGANVLTF. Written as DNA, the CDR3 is TGTGCCAGCAGCGCCTTACAGGGGTCTGGGGCCAACGTCCTGACTTTC.

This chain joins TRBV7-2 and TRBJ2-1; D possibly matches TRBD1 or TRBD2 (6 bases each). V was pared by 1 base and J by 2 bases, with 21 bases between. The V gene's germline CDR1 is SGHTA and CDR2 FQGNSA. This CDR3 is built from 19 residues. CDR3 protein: CASSLVLRGRISTYNEQFF. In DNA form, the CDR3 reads TGTGCCAGCAGCTTAGTGCTTCGGGGGCGAATTTCGACCTACAATGAGCAGTTCTTC.